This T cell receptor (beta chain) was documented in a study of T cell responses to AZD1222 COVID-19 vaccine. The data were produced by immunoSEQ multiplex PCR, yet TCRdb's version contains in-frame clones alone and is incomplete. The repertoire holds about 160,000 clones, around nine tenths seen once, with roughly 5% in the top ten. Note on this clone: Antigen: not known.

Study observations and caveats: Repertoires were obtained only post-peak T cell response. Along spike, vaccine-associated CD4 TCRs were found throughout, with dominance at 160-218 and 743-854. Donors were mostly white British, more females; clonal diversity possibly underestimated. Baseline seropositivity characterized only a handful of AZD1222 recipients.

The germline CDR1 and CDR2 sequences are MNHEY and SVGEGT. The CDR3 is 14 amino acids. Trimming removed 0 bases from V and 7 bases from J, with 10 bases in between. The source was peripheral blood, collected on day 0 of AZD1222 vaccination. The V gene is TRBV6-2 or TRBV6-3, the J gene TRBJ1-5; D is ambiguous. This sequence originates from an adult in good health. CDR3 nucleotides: TGTGCCAGCAGTTACTCGAGGACTGGACAGCCCCAGCATTTT. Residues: CASSYSRTGQPQHF.